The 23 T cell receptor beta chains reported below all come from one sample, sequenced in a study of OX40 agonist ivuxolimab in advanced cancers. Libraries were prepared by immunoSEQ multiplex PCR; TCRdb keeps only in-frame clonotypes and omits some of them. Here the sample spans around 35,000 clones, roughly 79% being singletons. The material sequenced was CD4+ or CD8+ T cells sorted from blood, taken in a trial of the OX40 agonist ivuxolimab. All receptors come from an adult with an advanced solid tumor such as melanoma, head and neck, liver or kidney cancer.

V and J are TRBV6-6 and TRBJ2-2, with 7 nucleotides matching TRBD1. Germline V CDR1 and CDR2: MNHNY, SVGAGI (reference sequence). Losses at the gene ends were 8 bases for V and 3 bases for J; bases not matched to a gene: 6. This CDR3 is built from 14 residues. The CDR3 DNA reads TGTGCCAGCTCCCGGCAGGGGGACACCGGGGAGCTGTTTTTT. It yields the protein CASSRQGDTGELFF.

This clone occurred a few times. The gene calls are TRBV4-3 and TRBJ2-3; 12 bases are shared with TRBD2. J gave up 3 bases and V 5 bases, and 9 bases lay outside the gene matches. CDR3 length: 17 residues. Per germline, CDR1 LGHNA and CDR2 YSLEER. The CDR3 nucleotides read TGCGCCAGCAGCGCCAGCCCGACTAGCGGGGGAACAGATACGCAGTATTTT. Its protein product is CASSASPTSGGTDTQYF.

CDR3 coding DNA: TGTGCCAGCAGCTTAACGCCGGGACCAAATTCACCCCTCCACTTT. It encodes CASSLTPGPNSPLHF. The rearrangement uses TRBV7-3 and TRBJ1-6, with a possible D match to TRBD1 (5 bases). Germline loops: CDR1 SGHTA, CDR2 FQGTGA. The germline V and J ends were trimmed by 0 bases and 7 bases, with 10 bases remaining between them. The CDR3 consists of 15 residues.

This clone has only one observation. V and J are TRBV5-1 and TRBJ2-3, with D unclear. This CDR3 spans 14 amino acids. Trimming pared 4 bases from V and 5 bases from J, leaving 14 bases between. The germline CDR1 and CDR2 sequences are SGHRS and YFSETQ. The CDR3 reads CASSRSDRRDTQYF. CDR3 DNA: TGCGCCAGCAGCCGCTCGGACCGTCGAGATACGCAGTATTTT.

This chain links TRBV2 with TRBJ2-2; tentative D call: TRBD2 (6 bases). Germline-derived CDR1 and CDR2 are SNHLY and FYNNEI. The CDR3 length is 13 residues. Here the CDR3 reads CAQQAREAGELFF. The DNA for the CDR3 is TGTGCTCAGCAGGCCAGGGAGGCCGGGGAGCTGTTTTTT.

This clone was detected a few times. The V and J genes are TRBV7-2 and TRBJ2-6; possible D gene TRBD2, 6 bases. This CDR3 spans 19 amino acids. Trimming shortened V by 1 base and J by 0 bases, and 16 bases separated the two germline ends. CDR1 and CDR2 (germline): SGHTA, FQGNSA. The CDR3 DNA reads TGTGCCAGCAGCTTAGGAAGAGGGACTTGGGTCTCTGGGGCCAACGTCCTGACTTTC. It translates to CASSLGRGTWVSGANVLTF.

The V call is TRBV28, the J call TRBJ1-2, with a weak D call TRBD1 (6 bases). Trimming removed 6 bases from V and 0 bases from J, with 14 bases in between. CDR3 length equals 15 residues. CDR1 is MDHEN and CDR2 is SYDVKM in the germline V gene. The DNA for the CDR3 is TGTGCCAGCAGCTTGGTGGGGGGGCCTAACTATGGCTACACCTTC. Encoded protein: CASSLVGGPNYGYTF.

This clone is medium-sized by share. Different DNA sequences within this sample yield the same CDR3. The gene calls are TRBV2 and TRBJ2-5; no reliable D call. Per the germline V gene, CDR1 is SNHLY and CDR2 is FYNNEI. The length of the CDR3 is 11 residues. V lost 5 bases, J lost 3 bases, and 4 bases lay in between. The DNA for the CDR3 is TGTGCCAGCAGTCCAGAAGAGACCCAGTACTTC. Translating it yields CASSPEETQYF.

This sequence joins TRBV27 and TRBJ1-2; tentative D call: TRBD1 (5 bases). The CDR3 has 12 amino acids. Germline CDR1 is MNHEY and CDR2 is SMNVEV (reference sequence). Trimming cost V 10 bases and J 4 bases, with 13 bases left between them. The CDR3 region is CATKDKVYGYTF. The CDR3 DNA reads TGTGCCACCAAGGACAAGGTCTATGGCTACACCTTC.

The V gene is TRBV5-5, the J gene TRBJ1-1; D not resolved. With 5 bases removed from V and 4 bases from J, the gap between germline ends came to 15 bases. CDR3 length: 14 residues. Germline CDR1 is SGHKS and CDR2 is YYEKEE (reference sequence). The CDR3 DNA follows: TGTGCCAGCAGTCCGAGCGCGGGGAGCACTGAAGCTTTCTTT. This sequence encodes CASSPSAGSTEAFF.

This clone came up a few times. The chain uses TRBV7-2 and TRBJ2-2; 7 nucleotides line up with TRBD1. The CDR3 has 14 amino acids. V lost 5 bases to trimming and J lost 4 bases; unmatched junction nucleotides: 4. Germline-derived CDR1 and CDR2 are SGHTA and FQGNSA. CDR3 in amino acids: CASSATGPTGELFF. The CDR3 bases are TGTGCCAGCAGCGCGACAGGGCCCACCGGGGAGCTGTTTTTT.

CDR3 sequence (DNA): TGCGCCAGCAGCCCCCAAATTGGGCAGGAGACTGAAGCTTTCTTT. Translating gives CASSPQIGQETEAFF. The chain joins TRBV4-3 to TRBJ1-1; D is unclear. There are 15 residues in the CDR3. V was cut by 4 bases and J by 5 bases, with 17 bases left in between. Germline CDR1 is LGHNA and CDR2 is YSLEER.

The CDR3 DNA follows: TGTGCCAGCAGCCATTTTGCGACTGGGGCCAACGTCCTGACTTTC. Translated: CASSHFATGANVLTF. V usage is TRBV13 and J usage is TRBJ2-6, with D unresolved. The germline V gene has CDR1 PRHDT and CDR2 FYEKMQ (reference sequence). There are 15 residues in the CDR3. With 5 bases removed from V and 2 bases from J, the gap between germline ends came to 10 bases.

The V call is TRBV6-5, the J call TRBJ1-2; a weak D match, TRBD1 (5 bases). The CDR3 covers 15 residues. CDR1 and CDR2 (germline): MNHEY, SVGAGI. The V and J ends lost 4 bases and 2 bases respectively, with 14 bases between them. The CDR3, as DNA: TGTGCCAGCAGTTTTACTCAGGACAAAAACTATGGCTACACCTTC. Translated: CASSFTQDKNYGYTF.

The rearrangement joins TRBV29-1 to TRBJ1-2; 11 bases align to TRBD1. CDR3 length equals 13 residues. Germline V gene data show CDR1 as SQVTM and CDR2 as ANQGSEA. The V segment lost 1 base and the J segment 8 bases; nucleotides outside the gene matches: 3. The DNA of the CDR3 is TGCAGCGTTGAAGGGACAGGGGGCAAGGGCTACACCTTC. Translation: CSVEGTGGKGYTF.

CDR3 sequence (DNA): TGCGCCAGCAGCTTGGAAATAACAGATACGCAGTATTTT. This codes for CASSLEITDTQYF. J is TRBJ2-3 and V is TRBV5-1; D remains unclear. The ends were cut back, 0 bases at V and 3 bases at J, with 5 bases in the middle. The CDR3 has 13 amino acids. CDR1 and CDR2 from the germline V gene are SGHRS and YFSETQ.

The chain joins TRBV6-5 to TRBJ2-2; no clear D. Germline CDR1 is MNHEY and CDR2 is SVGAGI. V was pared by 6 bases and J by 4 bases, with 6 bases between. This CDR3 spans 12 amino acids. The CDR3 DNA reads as TGTGCCAGCAGCCAACTCACCGGGGAGCTGTTTTTT. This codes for CASSQLTGELFF.

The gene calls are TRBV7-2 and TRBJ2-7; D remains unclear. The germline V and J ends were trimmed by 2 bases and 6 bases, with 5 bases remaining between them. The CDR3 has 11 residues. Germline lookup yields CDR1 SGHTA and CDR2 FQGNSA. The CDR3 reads CASSLMGEQYF. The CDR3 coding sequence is TGTGCCAGCAGCTTAATGGGCGAGCAGTACTTC.

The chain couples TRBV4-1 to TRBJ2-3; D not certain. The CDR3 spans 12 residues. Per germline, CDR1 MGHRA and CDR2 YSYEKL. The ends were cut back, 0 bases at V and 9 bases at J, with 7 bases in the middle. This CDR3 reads CASSQETRTQYF. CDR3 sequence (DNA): TGCGCCAGCAGCCAAGAAACCCGGACGCAGTATTTT.

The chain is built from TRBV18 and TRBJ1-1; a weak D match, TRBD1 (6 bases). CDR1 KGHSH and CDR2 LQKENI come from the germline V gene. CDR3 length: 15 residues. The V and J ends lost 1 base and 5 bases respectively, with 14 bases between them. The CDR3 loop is CASSPHPAGETEAFF. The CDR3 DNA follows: TGTGCCAGCTCACCACATCCGGCAGGGGAAACTGAAGCTTTCTTT.

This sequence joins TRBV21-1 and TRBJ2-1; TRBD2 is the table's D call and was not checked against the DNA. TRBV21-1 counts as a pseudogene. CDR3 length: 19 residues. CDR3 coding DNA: TGTGCCAGCAGCAAACTCGGCTACCAGCGAGATAGCACCTACAATGAGCAGTTCTTC. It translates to CASSKLGYQRDSTYNEQFF.

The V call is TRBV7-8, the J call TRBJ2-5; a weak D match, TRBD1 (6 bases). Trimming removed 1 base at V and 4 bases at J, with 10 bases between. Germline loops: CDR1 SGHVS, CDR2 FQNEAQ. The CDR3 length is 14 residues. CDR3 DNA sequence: TGTGCCAGCAGCTTAGGGACAGCCAGAGAGACCCAGTACTTC. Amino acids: CASSLGTARETQYF.

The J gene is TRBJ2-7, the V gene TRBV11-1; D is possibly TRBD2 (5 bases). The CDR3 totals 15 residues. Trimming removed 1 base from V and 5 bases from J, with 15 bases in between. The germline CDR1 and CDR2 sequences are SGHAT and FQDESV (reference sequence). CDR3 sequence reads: CASSLGSQDFDEQYF. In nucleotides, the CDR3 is TGTGCCAGCAGCTTAGGCTCTCAGGACTTCGACGAGCAGTACTTC.